The 30 T cell receptor beta chains below all came from one sample that was sequenced in a study of identical twins. TCRdb redid the calling of the 5' RACE reads with MiXCR, one entry per CDR3 protein. The repertoire holds around 510,000 distinct CDR3 sequences, with more than 13% as singletons. This sample also belongs to another study, concerning yellow fever vaccine responses in identical twins.

The sequencing sample was made of CD4+ T cells sorted from blood. The receptors come from a woman younger than 30 in good health.

This clonotype was picked up a small number of times. The chain has TRBV7-3 and TRBJ2-2; 8 positions agree with TRBD2. This CDR3 has 17 amino acids. Trimming at V came to 5 bases and at J to 1 base, leaving 9 bases not matched to a gene. From germline, CDR1 is SGHTA and CDR2 FQGTGA. CDR3 loop: CASSPYFGTRNTGELFF. As DNA, the CDR3 is TGTGCCAGCAGCCCCTATTTCGGGACTAGGAACACCGGGGAGCTGTTTTTT. Drawing the rest from reference TRBV7-3 and TRBJ2-2, the complete variable domain is GAGVSQTPSNKVTEKGKYVELRCDPISGHTALYWYRQSLGQGPEFLIYFQGTGAADDSGLPNDRFFAVRPEGSVSTLKIQRTERGDSAVYLCASSPYFGTRNTGELFFGEGSRLTVL.

This clonotype turned up a few times. The chain recombines TRBV6-5 with TRBJ2-1; tentatively, D is TRBD1 or TRBD2 (5 bases each). Germline-derived CDR1 and CDR2 are MNHEY and SVGAGI. The V and J ends lost 2 bases and 7 bases respectively, with 9 bases between them. This CDR3 has 13 residues. As DNA, the CDR3 is TGTGCCAGCAGTTACCGGGGCTGGAATGAGCAGTTCTTC. Translated, it gives CASSYRGWNEQFF.

This clonotype was seen only a few times. The chain uses TRBV3-1 and TRBJ2-7; a weak D match, TRBD2 (6 bases). The CDR3 has 15 amino acids. From germline, CDR1 is LGHDT and CDR2 YNNKEL (reference sequence). V was cut by 6 bases and J by 2 bases, with 17 bases left in between. The CDR3 region is CASRHRGTNPYEQYF. The CDR3 coding sequence is TGTGCCAGCAGGCACCGCGGGACGAACCCCTACGAGCAGTACTTC.

In its sample, this clonotype was seen a few times. The rearrangement links TRBV6-2 or TRBV6-3 to TRBJ2-2; tentative D call: TRBD2 (6 bases). The CDR3 loop spans 14 amino acids. Germline V lookup: CDR1 MNHEY, CDR2 SVGEGT. The V gene lost 10 bases and the J gene lost 3 bases, with 15 bases spanning the gap. The CDR3 sequence is CANPPGGDTGELFF. DNA of the CDR3: TGTGCCAACCCCCCCGGGGGAGACACCGGGGAGCTGTTTTTT.

For the CDR3, the DNA is TGCGCCAGCAGCCATAGCGGGGCTGGGGCCAACGTCCTGACTTTC. This codes for CASSHSGAGANVLTF. This chain joins TRBV4-3 and TRBJ2-6, with 8 bases lining up with TRBD2. The J segment lost 2 bases and the V segment lost 3 bases, leaving 0 bases of the junction unmatched. CDR1 is LGHNA and CDR2 is YSLEER in the germline V gene. This CDR3 comprises 15 residues.

This clonotype was recorded a few times. The chain joins TRBV18 to TRBJ2-1; 11 bases are shared with TRBD2. Germline V gene lookup returns CDR1 KGHSH and CDR2 LQKENI. The CDR3 has 17 residues. Trimming removed 2 bases from V and 3 bases from J; junction bases left unmatched: 6. CDR3 in amino acids: CASSPISGGANYNEQFF. CDR3 DNA sequence: TGTGCCAGCTCACCAATTAGCGGGGGGGCCAACTACAATGAGCAGTTCTTC.

In this sample, this clonotype turned up a few times. The chain combines TRBV7-2 with TRBJ2-7; D call uncertain. Trimming removed 1 base at V and 5 bases at J, with 12 bases between. CDR3 length: 14 amino acids. Germline CDR1 reads SGHTA; CDR2 reads FQGNSA. Written as DNA, the CDR3 is TGTGCCAGCAGCTTAGTGCGGACCTCGGACGAGCAGTACTTC. Translated, it gives CASSLVRTSDEQYF.

This clonotype was seen a handful of times. This sequence joins TRBV3-1 and TRBJ2-3; 8 bases are a match to TRBD2. The CDR3 is made up of 18 amino acids. V shed 3 bases and J 4 bases; nucleotides not matched to a gene: 15. Looked up from germline, CDR1 is LGHDT and CDR2 is YNNKEL (reference sequence). Here the CDR3 reads CASSQGLAGSWGSDTQYF. DNA of the CDR3: TGTGCCAGCAGCCAGGGGCTAGCGGGCTCCTGGGGCTCAGATACGCAGTATTTT.

This clonotype came up a few times. This chain links TRBV6-2 or TRBV6-3 with TRBJ2-3, with TRBD2 identical over 9 bases. Germline lookup yields CDR1 MNHEY and CDR2 SVGEGT. This CDR3 is 16 amino acids long. V gave up 0 bases and J gave up 5 bases; unmatched junction bases: 6. CDR3 nucleotide sequence: TGTGCCAGCAGTTACTCCGGCGGGAGGGCGAAAGATACGCAGTATTTT. Translated: CASSYSGGRAKDTQYF.

As concerns this clonotype: With a much larger clone just one base away, this may be a read error. The chain uses TRBV3-1 and TRBJ2-1, with 8 bases lining up with TRBD1. This CDR3 is built from 16 residues. Germline CDR1 and CDR2: LGHDT and YNNKEL (reference sequence). With 3 bases clipped from V and 0 bases from J, the junction kept 4 bases outside the gene matches. The CDR3 region has the DNA TGTGCCAGCAGCCAGGGACAGGTGAGCTCCTACAATGAGCAGTTCTTC. Residues: CASSQGQVSSYNEQFF.

V and J are TRBV28 and TRBJ2-7, with TRBD1 identical over 7 bases. Trimming took 5 bases from V and 1 from J; bases not matched to a gene: 5. This CDR3 is 14 amino acids long. Germline V lookup: CDR1 MDHEN, CDR2 SYDVKM. The CDR3 DNA is TGTGCCAGCAGTGCCCCGGGACAGTCCTACGAGCAGTACTTC. Translated: CASSAPGQSYEQYF.

This clonotype turned up a few times. The rearrangement links TRBV11-2 to TRBJ1-1, with unresolved D. The CDR3 sequence is 14 residues long. The V end was cut by 1 base, the J end by 7 bases, with 13 bases between. The germline gives CDR1 SGHAT, CDR2 FQNNGV. In DNA, the CDR3 is TGTGCCAGCAGCTTAGTGGGAGGGTTTGGTGAAGCTTTCTTT. It codes for CASSLVGGFGEAFF.

In its sample, this clonotype was seen a few times. The chain combines TRBV12-3 or TRBV12-4 with TRBJ2-1, with 9 bases matching TRBD2. V shed 1 base, J shed 9 bases, and the junction held 13 bases outside the gene matches. The CDR3 covers 17 residues. CDR3 region: CASSLEVAGGPVSEQFF. DNA for the CDR3: TGTGCCAGCAGTTTAGAAGTGGCGGGGGGGCCCGTCAGTGAGCAGTTCTTC.

This clonotype has ten or more counts. CDR3: CSARTTDRSYEQYF. The CDR3 nucleotides are TGCAGTGCTAGGACAACGGACAGGTCCTACGAGCAGTACTTC. This chain joins TRBV20-1 and TRBJ2-7; 7 bases align to TRBD1. Trimming removed 3 bases from V and 1 base from J; junction bases left unmatched: 6. The germline V gene encodes CDR1 DFQATT and CDR2 SNEGSKA (reference sequence). The CDR3 length is 14 residues.

The V call is TRBV29-1, the J call TRBJ2-5, with D perhaps assigned TRBD1 or TRBD2 (5 bases each). The V end was cut by 4 bases, the J end by 5 bases, with 17 bases between. Germline CDR1 and CDR2: SQVTM and ANQGSEA. This CDR3 is 14 amino acids long. CDR3 in amino acids: CSVALGVGKETQYF. CDR3 DNA: TGCAGCGTTGCACTAGGGGTCGGGAAGGAGACCCAGTACTTC.

The rearrangement links TRBV3-1 to TRBJ2-3, with 9 bases lining up with TRBD2. The germline V gene has CDR1 LGHDT and CDR2 YNNKEL (reference sequence). The V gene end was trimmed by 6 bases and the J gene end by 5 bases; junction bases not matched to a gene: 9. This CDR3 has 15 residues. CDR3 sequence: CASRRAGGPGDTQYF. Written as DNA, the CDR3 is TGTGCCAGCAGGAGAGCGGGAGGACCGGGAGATACGCAGTATTTT.

Ten or more counts support this clonotype. The rearrangement joins TRBV12-3 or TRBV12-4 to TRBJ1-2; no definite D call. Trimming stripped 2 bases from V and 6 bases from J, with 13 bases between. This CDR3 is 14 amino acids long. CDR3 DNA: TGTGCCAGCAGTTTATCTCTTCGGCCTCATGGCTACACCTTC. Translated: CASSLSLRPHGYTF.

In the case of this clonotype: At one end the junction does not follow the germline gene, possibly because of a read error. The rearrangement uses TRBV7-7 and TRBJ2-2; D is undetermined. Germline V gene sequence: CDR1 SSHAT, CDR2 FNYEAQ (reference sequence). The CDR3 totals 13 residues. The CDR3 spells CASSAAVTGELFF. The CDR3 bases are TGTGCTAGCAGTGCGGCGGTGACCGGGGAGCTGTTTTTT.

This clonotype was counted many times. V gene TRBV13 combines with J gene TRBJ1-6; D is perhaps TRBD1 (5 bases). The CDR3 loop spans 16 amino acids. Trimming shortened V by 4 bases and J by 6 bases, and 16 bases separated the two germline ends. The germline V gene has CDR1 PRHDT and CDR2 FYEKMQ (reference sequence). CDR3 in amino acids: CASSSIGSGPNSPLHF. The DNA of the CDR3 is TGTGCCAGCAGCTCCATCGGCTCAGGGCCTAATTCACCCCTCCACTTT.

This clonotype was picked up one time. The rearrangement uses TRBV5-1 and TRBJ2-5, with D possibly TRBD1 on 5 matching bases. Germline V gene data show CDR1 as SGHRS and CDR2 as YFSETQ. V shed 4 bases and J shed 0 bases, with 7 bases lying between them. CDR3 length: 13 residues. CDR3 sequence reads: CASSADNQETQYF. CDR3 nucleotides: TGCGCCAGCAGCGCGGACAACCAAGAGACCCAGTACTTC.

This clonotype was detected a few times. The rearrangement joins TRBV6-4 to TRBJ2-3, with TRBD2 matching over 12 bases. CDR3 length: 15 residues. J was trimmed by 5 bases and V by 4 bases; bases with no gene match: 4. Germline V gives CDR1 MRHNA, CDR2 SNTAGT. The CDR3: CASSVMGLAGDTQYF. The DNA of the CDR3 is TGTGCCAGCAGTGTAATGGGACTAGCGGGAGATACGCAGTATTTT.

There are a few counts of this clonotype. This chain links TRBV3-1 with TRBJ2-2; D not certain. V was pared by 4 bases and J by 7 bases, with 13 bases between. Per germline, CDR1 LGHDT and CDR2 YNNKEL (reference sequence). This CDR3 comprises 14 residues. In DNA form, the CDR3 reads TGTGCCAGCAGCCCGAGGATGCAAGGCGGGGAGCTGTTTTTT. As protein: CASSPRMQGGELFF.

This clonotype was picked up a small number of times. The J gene is TRBJ2-1, the V gene TRBV5-1; 9 bases match TRBD1. From germline, CDR1 is SGHRS and CDR2 YFSETQ. V lost 7 bases to trimming and J lost 8 bases; unmatched junction nucleotides: 13. The CDR3 is 15 residues long. Written as DNA, the CDR3 is TGCGCCAGCGGGCTCGGGACAGGGTTATCTGATGAGCAGTTCTTC. Its translation: CASGLGTGLSDEQFF.

The CDR3 DNA sequence: TGTGCCAGCAGCTTTAGCGGGACTTACTCCTACGAGCAGTACTTC. Its protein product is CASSFSGTYSYEQYF. The chain links TRBV7-2 to TRBJ2-7, with 8 nucleotides matching TRBD2. In germline, CDR1 is SGHTA, CDR2 FQGNSA. The CDR3 length is 15 residues. V lost 3 bases, J lost 0 bases, and 4 bases stayed unmatched. Full variable domain (missing parts from reference TRBV7-2 and TRBJ2-7): GAGVSQSPSNKVTEKGKDVELRCDPISGHTALYWYRQSLGQGLEFLIYFQGNSAPDKSGLPSDRFSAERTGGSVSTLTIQRTQQEDSAVYLCASSFSGTYSYEQYFGPGTRLTVT.

This clonotype was recorded once. CDR3 loop: CASSLVPPGTSSPGELFF. CDR3 coding DNA: TGTGCCAGCAGCTTAGTTCCCCCGGGTACTAGCTCCCCCGGGGAGCTGTTTTTT. The rearrangement joins TRBV11-2 to TRBJ2-2; D perhaps matches TRBD2 (6 bases). The germline V gene encodes CDR1 SGHAT and CDR2 FQNNGV. Trimming stripped 1 base from V and 6 bases from J, with 21 bases between. This CDR3 contains 18 residues.

The rearrangement uses TRBV24-1 and TRBJ2-2, with 7 positions matching TRBD1. CDR3 size: 18 residues. Germline-derived CDR1 and CDR2 are KGHDR and SFDVKD. J lost 0 bases, V lost 3 bases, and 9 bases had no gene match. CDR3 sequence: CATSDNTGTASNTGELFF. In nucleotides, the CDR3 is TGTGCCACCAGTGATAATACCGGGACAGCCTCGAACACCGGGGAGCTGTTTTTT.

This clonotype came up many times. The J gene is TRBJ2-7, the V gene TRBV12-3 or TRBV12-4; 9 bases align to TRBD2. Trimming cost V 6 bases and J 6 bases; bases outside gene matches: 12. This CDR3 has 15 amino acids. This CDR3 is CASRPASGRLVEQYF. The CDR3, as DNA: TGTGCCAGCAGACCGGCGAGCGGGAGGTTGGTCGAGCAGTACTTC.

This clonotype was picked up a small number of times. The chain links TRBV11-1 to TRBJ2-1, with a possible D match to TRBD2 (6 bases). The V gene lost 5 bases and the J gene lost 0 bases, with 14 bases spanning the gap. Germline loops: CDR1 SGHAT, CDR2 FQDESV (reference sequence). This CDR3 has 16 amino acids. The CDR3, as DNA: TGTGCCAGCAGCCCCGTCCGGGGGTACTCCTACAATGAGCAGTTCTTC. It yields the protein CASSPVRGYSYNEQFF.

V and J are TRBV5-1 and TRBJ1-1; 8 bases align to TRBD1. After removal of 1 base from V and 6 bases from J, the junction contained 8 bases not matched to a gene. The CDR3 is 15 residues long. Per the germline V gene, CDR1 is SGHRS and CDR2 is YFSETQ. CDR3 coding DNA: TGCGCCAGCAGCTTGCAGTCTACAGGGGGGGCTGAAGCTTTCTTT. Protein: CASSLQSTGGAEAFF.

This clonotype was picked up a small number of times. The gene calls are TRBV11-1 and TRBJ2-1, with 10 bases fitting TRBD2. The germline V gene encodes CDR1 SGHAT and CDR2 FQDESV (reference sequence). The CDR3 runs to 18 residues. The V gene end was trimmed by 1 base and the J gene end by 7 bases; junction bases not matched to a gene: 13. DNA for the CDR3: TGTGCCAGCAGCTTAGGGTTGCGGCTAGCGGGAGTATCAAATGAGCAGTTCTTC. Protein: CASSLGLRLAGVSNEQFF. The whole variable domain, remainder taken from reference TRBV11-1 and TRBJ2-1, is EAEVAQSPRYKITEKSQAVAFWCDPISGHATLYWYRQILGQGPELLVQFQDESVVDDSQLPKDRFSAERLKGVDSTLKIQPAELGDSAMYLCASSLGLRLAGVSNEQFFGPGTRLTVL.